A selection of T cell receptor beta chains follows, all from one sample in a study of cytomegalovirus exposure and HLA in healthy donors. TCRdb's copy holds only in-frame clones and misses some; the assay was immunoSEQ multiplex PCR. The sample shows about 110,000 clones, and 0.5% to 0.7% sits with its ten largest clones. Sequences were obtained from PBMCs. The receptors were gathered from a man aged 50 to 60 in good health and CMV-seronegative. Both conserved end residues are part of each CDR3.

TRBV6-5	15	TRBJ2-7	CASSYSRASGYEQYF
TRBV7-9	15	TRBJ1-2	CASSSVTGNFYGYTF
TRBV29-1	13	TRBJ1-4	CSVLTGSNEKLFF
TRBV5-4	17	TRBJ1-4	CASSGQPGATTNEKLFF
TRBV10-3	14	TRBJ1-5	CAISAGQNNQPQHF
TRBV27	15	TRBJ2-7	CASSLTRQGADEQYF
TRBV7-2	14	TRBJ2-3	CASSRLGLGDTQYF
TRBV18	15	TRBJ2-5	CASSPFSQGGETQYF
TRBV4-1	16	TRBJ1-3	CASSQDVREAGNTIYF
TRBV5-1	12	TRBJ1-2	CASSWDRVGYTF
TRBV4-3	13	TRBJ2-1	CASSQNTYNEQFF
TRBV6-5	15	TRBJ2-5	CASSYAGEPGETQYF
TRBV7-9	15	TRBJ1-1	CASRVSGADNTEAFF
TRBV27	14	TRBJ1-2	CASSSRTGYNGYTF
TRBV19	17	TRBJ1-4	CASSGSGHRGGDEKLFF
TRBV5-1	14	TRBJ1-4	CASSKGATNEKLFF
TRBV27	13	TRBJ2-7	CASRTSGVGEQYF
TRBV27	16	TRBJ2-7	CASSLASDSEFYEQYF
TRBV18	13	TRBJ2-5	CASSPPSGETQYF
TRBV5-6	15	TRBJ1-6	CASSLRTGGNSPLHF
TRBV4-1	16	TRBJ1-3	CASSQPGQGSRNTIYF
TRBV2	14	TRBJ1-2	CASRVGQGFYGYTF
TRBV7-3	14	TRBJ1-2	CASSLQPGGYGYTF
TRBV19	16	TRBJ1-5	CASSVQGAVSNQPQHF
TRBV4-3	19	TRBJ2-7	CASSQNPGTGIVGSYEQYF
TRBV29-1	14	TRBJ2-1	CSVWGGSSYNEQFF
TRBV7-2	15	TRBJ1-5	CASSLVLGANQPQHF
TRBV2	13	TRBJ1-2	CASSLQPNYGYTF
TRBV19	13	TRBJ1-1	CASSMGPGREAFF
TRBV5-6	14	TRBJ1-4	CASSLVSTNEKLFF
TRBV19	16	TRBJ2-7	CASSPHPPGQGYEQYF
TRBV9	16	TRBJ2-1	CASSPGTSGRYNEQFF